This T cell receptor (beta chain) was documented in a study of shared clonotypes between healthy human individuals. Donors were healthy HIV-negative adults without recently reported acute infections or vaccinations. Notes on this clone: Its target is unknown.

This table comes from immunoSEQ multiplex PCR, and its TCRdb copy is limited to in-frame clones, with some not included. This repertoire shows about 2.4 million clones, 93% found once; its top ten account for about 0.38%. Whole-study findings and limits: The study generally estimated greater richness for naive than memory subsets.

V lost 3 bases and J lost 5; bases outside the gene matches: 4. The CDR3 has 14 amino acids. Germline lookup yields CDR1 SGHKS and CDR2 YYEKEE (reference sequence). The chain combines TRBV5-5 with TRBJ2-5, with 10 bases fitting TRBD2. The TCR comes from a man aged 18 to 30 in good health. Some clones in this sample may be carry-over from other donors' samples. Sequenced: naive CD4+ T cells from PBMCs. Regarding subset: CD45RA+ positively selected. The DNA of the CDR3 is TGTGCCAGCAGCTCGAAGACTAGCGGGGAGACCCAGTACTTC. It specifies CASSSKTSGETQYF. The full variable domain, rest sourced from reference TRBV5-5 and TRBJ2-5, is DAGVTQSPTHLIKTRGQQVTLRCSPISGHKSVSWYQQVLGQGPQFIFQYYEKEERGRGNFPDRFSARQFPNYSSELNVNALLLGDSALYLCASSSKTSGETQYFGPGTRLLVL.